A selection of T cell receptor beta chains follows, all from one sample in a study of human T cells and chemical hapten exposure. MiXCR, run by TCRdb on the RACE reads, gives a single entry per CDR3 protein. The sample carries some 400,000 distinct CDR3 sequences, roughly 4.6% recorded once. Sequenced material: whole blood, taken in connection with sensitization to the hapten diphenylcyclopropenone (DPC). The source of these receptors is a woman aged 45 to 65 with alopecia areata. Some clones in this sample may be carry-over from other donors' samples. Each CDR3 is given with its conserved first and last residue. D genes are given only for firm matches. Size tells how often a clone was seen (once, few, many) or the class of an expanded clone, and some rows leave it out.

v_call: TRBV7-9; d_call: -; clone_size: -; cdr3_length: 14; j_call: TRBJ1-3; cdr3_aa: CASSLGPTGNTIYF; cdr3_nt: TGTGCCAGCAGCTTAGGCCCCACTGGAAACACCATATATTTT
v_call: TRBV5-1; d_call: -; clone_size: many; cdr3_length: 16; j_call: TRBJ1-2; cdr3_aa: CASSLGHGTLNYGYTF; cdr3_nt: TGCGCCAGCAGCTTGGGGCACGGTACCCTTAACTATGGCTACACCTTC
v_call: TRBV3-1; d_call: -; clone_size: many; cdr3_length: 13; j_call: TRBJ2-7; cdr3_aa: CASSQVDRYEQYF; cdr3_nt: TGTGCCAGCAGCCAAGTTGACAGATACGAGCAGTACTTC
v_call: TRBV29-1; d_call: -; clone_size: -; cdr3_length: 12; j_call: TRBJ2-7; cdr3_aa: CSGTLPPNEQCF; cdr3_nt: TGCAGCGGAACACTTCCCCCCAACGAGCAGTGCTTC
v_call: TRBV12-3/TRBV12-4; d_call: -; clone_size: -; cdr3_length: 12; j_call: TRBJ1-1; cdr3_aa: CASTSSTIEAFF; cdr3_nt: TGTGCCAGCACCTCCTCTACCATTGAAGCTTTCTTT
v_call: TRBV4-1; d_call: -; clone_size: -; cdr3_length: 15; j_call: TRBJ1-5; cdr3_aa: CASSQDLSRLQPQHF; cdr3_nt: TGCGCCAGCAGCCAAGATCTTTCCCGACTCCAGCCCCAGCATTTT
v_call: TRBV12-3/TRBV12-4; d_call: -; clone_size: -; cdr3_length: 12; j_call: TRBJ1-5; cdr3_aa: CASSFYNQPQHF; cdr3_nt: TGTGCCAGCAGTTTCTACAATCAGCCCCAGCATTTT
v_call: TRBV7-3; d_call: TRBD2; clone_size: few; cdr3_length: 15; j_call: TRBJ2-2; cdr3_aa: CASSSSGVGTGELFF; cdr3_nt: TGTGCCAGCAGCTCTAGCGGGGTGGGCACCGGGGAGCTGTTTTTT
v_call: TRBV7-2; d_call: TRBD2; clone_size: few; cdr3_length: 14; j_call: TRBJ2-1; cdr3_aa: CASSQAGPPDLQFF; cdr3_nt: TGTGCCAGCAGCCAAGCGGGGCCCCCGGATCTCCAGTTCTTC
v_call: TRBV10-3; d_call: TRBD2; clone_size: -; cdr3_length: 14; j_call: TRBJ2-3; cdr3_aa: CAIGTAGGQDTQYF; cdr3_nt: TGTGCCATCGGGACAGCGGGAGGTCAAGATACGCAGTATTTT
v_call: TRBV20-1; d_call: -; clone_size: many; cdr3_length: 13; j_call: TRBJ1-2; cdr3_aa: CSANNRRNYGYTF; cdr3_nt: TGCAGTGCGAACAACAGAAGGAACTATGGCTACACCTTC
v_call: TRBV27; d_call: -; clone_size: many; cdr3_length: 13; j_call: TRBJ1-5; cdr3_aa: CASSPFKDQPQHF; cdr3_nt: TGTGCCAGCAGCCCCTTCAAGGACCAGCCCCAGCATTTT
v_call: TRBV9; d_call: -; clone_size: -; cdr3_length: 16; j_call: TRBJ2-1; cdr3_aa: CASSPRGRGGYNEQFF; cdr3_nt: TGTGCCAGCAGCCCCCGAGGCAGGGGCGGGTACAATGAGCAGTTCTTC
v_call: TRBV12-5; d_call: TRBD1; clone_size: many; cdr3_length: 16; j_call: TRBJ2-3; cdr3_aa: CASGHGTGASTDTQYF; cdr3_nt: TGTGCTAGTGGTCACGGGACAGGTGCTAGCACAGATACGCAGTATTTT
v_call: TRBV12-3/TRBV12-4; d_call: -; clone_size: many; cdr3_length: 15; j_call: TRBJ1-5; cdr3_aa: CASRLDTHSNQPQHF; cdr3_nt: TGTGCCAGCAGACTCGACACACATAGCAATCAGCCCCAGCATTTT
v_call: TRBV6-2/TRBV6-3; d_call: -; clone_size: -; cdr3_length: 14; j_call: TRBJ2-7; cdr3_aa: CASSYRAESYEQYF; cdr3_nt: TGTGCCAGCAGTTACCGGGCGGAATCCTACGAGCAGTACTTC
v_call: TRBV13; d_call: -; clone_size: many; cdr3_length: 15; j_call: TRBJ2-1; cdr3_aa: CASSLEGGSYNEQFF; cdr3_nt: TGTGCCAGCAGCTTAGAGGGGGGTTCCTACAATGAGCAGTTCTTC
v_call: TRBV19; d_call: -; clone_size: few; cdr3_length: 14; j_call: TRBJ1-5; cdr3_aa: CASSIGPDSPPQHF; cdr3_nt: TGTGCCAGTAGTATAGGCCCTGACAGTCCGCCCCAGCATTTT
v_call: TRBV20-1; d_call: -; clone_size: -; cdr3_length: 12; j_call: TRBJ1-2; cdr3_aa: CSSLQGLDGYTF; cdr3_nt: TGCAGTAGCCTACAGGGACTAGATGGCTACACCTTC
v_call: TRBV28; d_call: -; clone_size: many; cdr3_length: 17; j_call: TRBJ2-3; cdr3_aa: CASSVWASGADTDTQYF; cdr3_nt: TGTGCCAGCTCAGTTTGGGCGTCCGGGGCCGACACAGATACGCAGTATTTT
v_call: TRBV9; d_call: TRBD1; clone_size: many; cdr3_length: 14; j_call: TRBJ1-6; cdr3_aa: CASSFRTGDSPLHF; cdr3_nt: TGTGCCAGCAGCTTTCGGACAGGGGATTCACCCCTCCACTTT
v_call: TRBV7-2; d_call: -; clone_size: -; cdr3_length: 15; j_call: TRBJ1-3; cdr3_aa: CASSLVPLSGNTIYF; cdr3_nt: TGTGCCAGCAGCTTAGTGCCGCTCTCTGGAAACACCATATATTTT
v_call: TRBV5-1; d_call: -; clone_size: many; cdr3_length: 13; j_call: TRBJ1-1; cdr3_aa: CASSLGEGTEAFF; cdr3_nt: TGCGCCAGCAGCTTGGGTGAGGGGACTGAAGCTTTCTTT
v_call: TRBV9; d_call: -; clone_size: many; cdr3_length: 12; j_call: TRBJ1-2; cdr3_aa: CASSVGASGYTF; cdr3_nt: TGTGCCAGCAGCGTAGGTGCTTCTGGCTACACCTTC
v_call: TRBV6-5; d_call: -; clone_size: many; cdr3_length: 13; j_call: TRBJ1-1; cdr3_aa: CASRAPGNTEAFF; cdr3_nt: TGTGCCAGCAGAGCCCCAGGGAACACTGAAGCTTTCTTT
v_call: TRBV7-8; d_call: -; clone_size: many; cdr3_length: 16; j_call: TRBJ1-4; cdr3_aa: CASSPQGGGLGEKLFF; cdr3_nt: TGTGCCAGCAGCCCTCAAGGAGGGGGGCTTGGTGAAAAACTGTTTTTT
v_call: TRBV5-1; d_call: TRBD2; clone_size: many; cdr3_length: 13; j_call: TRBJ2-1; cdr3_aa: CASSETSLDEQFF; cdr3_nt: TGCGCCAGCAGCGAGACTAGCCTGGATGAGCAGTTCTTC
v_call: TRBV7-6; d_call: -; clone_size: -; cdr3_length: 16; j_call: TRBJ2-2; cdr3_aa: CASSPPAGWKAGELFF; cdr3_nt: TGTGCCAGCAGCCCCCCCGCGGGGTGGAAGGCGGGGGAGCTGTTTTTT
v_call: TRBV7-2; d_call: -; clone_size: many; cdr3_length: 17; j_call: TRBJ2-3; cdr3_aa: CASSLGVAPTSTDTQYF; cdr3_nt: TGTGCCAGCAGCTTAGGTGTAGCCCCCACTAGCACAGATACGCAGTATTTT
v_call: TRBV6-5; d_call: -; clone_size: many; cdr3_length: 13; j_call: TRBJ1-2; cdr3_aa: CASSYSGGGGYTF; cdr3_nt: TGTGCCAGCAGTTACTCCGGAGGCGGCGGCTACACCTTC
v_call: TRBV7-6; d_call: -; clone_size: many; cdr3_length: 13; j_call: TRBJ2-1; cdr3_aa: CASSLGQFNEQFF; cdr3_nt: TGTGCCAGCAGCTTAGGACAGTTCAATGAGCAGTTCTTC
v_call: TRBV4-2; d_call: TRBD2; clone_size: -; cdr3_length: 18; j_call: TRBJ2-3; cdr3_aa: CASSQVLLAGGRTDTQYF; cdr3_nt: TGTGCCAGCAGCCAAGTCCTTCTAGCGGGGGGGCGCACAGATACGCAGTATTTT
v_call: TRBV10-2; d_call: -; clone_size: -; cdr3_length: 16; j_call: TRBJ2-2; cdr3_aa: CASSEYRGVNTGELFF; cdr3_nt: TGCGCCAGCAGTGAATATCGAGGGGTGAACACCGGGGAGCTGTTTTTT
v_call: TRBV5-1; d_call: -; clone_size: many; cdr3_length: 15; j_call: TRBJ1-4; cdr3_aa: CASSTGRSISEKLFF; cdr3_nt: TGCGCCAGCAGTACTGGACGGAGTATTAGTGAAAAACTGTTTTTT
v_call: TRBV6-2/TRBV6-3; d_call: -; clone_size: few; cdr3_length: 10; j_call: TRBJ2-1; cdr3_aa: CASRDGEQFF; cdr3_nt: TGTGCCAGTAGGGACGGCGAGCAGTTCTTC
v_call: TRBV5-5; d_call: -; clone_size: many; cdr3_length: 16; j_call: TRBJ1-5; cdr3_aa: CASSLWRDSTNQPQHF; cdr3_nt: TGTGCCAGCAGCTTGTGGCGCGACAGCACCAATCAGCCCCAGCATTTT
v_call: TRBV7-9; d_call: -; clone_size: many; cdr3_length: 12; j_call: TRBJ1-4; cdr3_aa: CASSLMDEKLFF; cdr3_nt: TGTGCCAGCAGCTTAATGGATGAAAAACTGTTTTTT
v_call: TRBV3-1; d_call: -; clone_size: -; cdr3_length: 14; j_call: TRBJ2-7; cdr3_aa: CASSQDPRSYEQYF; cdr3_nt: TGTGCCAGCAGCCAAGATCCCCGCTCCTACGAGCAGTACTTC
v_call: TRBV20-1; d_call: TRBD2; clone_size: many; cdr3_length: 12; j_call: TRBJ2-3; cdr3_aa: CSALAGGDTQYF; cdr3_nt: TGCAGTGCACTAGCGGGAGGGGATACGCAGTATTTT
v_call: TRBV2; d_call: TRBD1; clone_size: -; cdr3_length: 14; j_call: TRBJ1-5; cdr3_aa: CASSIDREHQPQHF; cdr3_nt: TGTGCCAGCAGTATCGACAGGGAACATCAGCCCCAGCATTTT
v_call: TRBV4-3; d_call: TRBD2; clone_size: -; cdr3_length: 15; j_call: TRBJ2-2; cdr3_aa: CASSVYAGATGELFF; cdr3_nt: TGCGCCAGCAGCGTTTACGCGGGAGCCACCGGGGAGCTGTTTTTT
v_call: TRBV6-5; d_call: TRBD1; clone_size: many; cdr3_length: 15; j_call: TRBJ1-2; cdr3_aa: CASMGTGGYTYGYTF; cdr3_nt: TGTGCCAGCATGGGGACAGGGGGGTACACCTATGGCTACACCTTC
v_call: TRBV12-3/TRBV12-4; d_call: -; clone_size: -; cdr3_length: 13; j_call: TRBJ1-2; cdr3_aa: CASSPPRLYGYTF; cdr3_nt: TGTGCCAGCAGTCCCCCCCGACTCTATGGCTACACCTTC
v_call: TRBV12-3/TRBV12-4; d_call: -; clone_size: many; cdr3_length: 11; j_call: TRBJ2-1; cdr3_aa: CASIGNFEQFF; cdr3_nt: TGTGCCAGCATTGGGAATTTTGAGCAGTTCTTC
v_call: TRBV9; d_call: -; clone_size: -; cdr3_length: 16; j_call: TRBJ1-5; cdr3_aa: CASSVGDGDSNQPQHF; cdr3_nt: TGTGCCAGCAGCGTAGGGGACGGTGATAGCAATCAGCCCCAGCATTTT
v_call: TRBV29-1; d_call: -; clone_size: many; cdr3_length: 13; j_call: TRBJ1-2; cdr3_aa: CSVLKTDNYGYTF; cdr3_nt: TGCAGCGTTCTCAAGACAGACAACTATGGCTACACCTTC
v_call: TRBV29-1; d_call: -; clone_size: many; cdr3_length: 12; j_call: TRBJ1-1; cdr3_aa: CAVGTMNTEAFF; cdr3_nt: TGCGCTGTTGGCACCATGAACACTGAAGCTTTCTTT
v_call: TRBV5-1; d_call: TRBD2; clone_size: few; cdr3_length: 17; j_call: TRBJ2-3; cdr3_aa: CASSSRTSGGASDTQYF; cdr3_nt: TGCGCCAGCAGCTCGCGGACTAGCGGGGGGGCCTCAGATACGCAGTATTTT
v_call: TRBV7-2; d_call: -; clone_size: many; cdr3_length: 14; j_call: TRBJ1-1; cdr3_aa: CASSADGRSTEAFF; cdr3_nt: TGTGCCAGCAGCGCAGACGGTAGATCGACTGAAGCTTTCTTT
v_call: TRBV30; d_call: TRBD1; clone_size: few; cdr3_length: 12; j_call: TRBJ2-5; cdr3_aa: CAWGLRQGTQYF; cdr3_nt: TGTGCCTGGGGCCTACGACAGGGGACCCAGTACTTC
v_call: TRBV5-6; d_call: -; clone_size: -; cdr3_length: 15; j_call: TRBJ2-5; cdr3_aa: CASSLSAGRQETQYF; cdr3_nt: TGTGCCAGCAGCTTAAGTGCAGGGAGACAAGAGACCCAGTACTTC